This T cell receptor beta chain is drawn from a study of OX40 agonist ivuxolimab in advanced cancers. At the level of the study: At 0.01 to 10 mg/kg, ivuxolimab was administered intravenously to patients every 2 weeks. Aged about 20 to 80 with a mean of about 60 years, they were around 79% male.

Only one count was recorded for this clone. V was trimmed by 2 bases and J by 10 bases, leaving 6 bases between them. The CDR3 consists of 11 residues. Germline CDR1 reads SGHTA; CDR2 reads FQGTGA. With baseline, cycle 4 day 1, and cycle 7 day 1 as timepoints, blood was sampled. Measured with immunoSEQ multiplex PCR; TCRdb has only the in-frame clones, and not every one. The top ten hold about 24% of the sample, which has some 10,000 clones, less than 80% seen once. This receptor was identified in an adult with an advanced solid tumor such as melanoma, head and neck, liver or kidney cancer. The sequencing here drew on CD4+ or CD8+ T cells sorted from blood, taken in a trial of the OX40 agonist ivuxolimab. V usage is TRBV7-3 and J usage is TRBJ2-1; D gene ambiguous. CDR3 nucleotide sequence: TGTGCCAGCAGCTTAGGAAAAGAGCAGTTCTTC. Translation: CASSLGKEQFF.